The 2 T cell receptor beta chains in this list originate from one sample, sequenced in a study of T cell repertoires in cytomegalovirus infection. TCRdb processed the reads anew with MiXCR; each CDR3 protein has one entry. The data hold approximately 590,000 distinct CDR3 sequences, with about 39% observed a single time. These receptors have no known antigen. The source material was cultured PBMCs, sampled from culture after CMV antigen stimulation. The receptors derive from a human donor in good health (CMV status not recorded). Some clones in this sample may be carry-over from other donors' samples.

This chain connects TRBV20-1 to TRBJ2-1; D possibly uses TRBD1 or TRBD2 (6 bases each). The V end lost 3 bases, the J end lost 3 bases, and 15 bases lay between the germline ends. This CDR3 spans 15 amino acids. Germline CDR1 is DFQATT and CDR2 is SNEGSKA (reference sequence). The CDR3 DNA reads TGCAGTGCTAGGGGGAGAGGGGGGTTCTACAATGAGCAGTTCTTC. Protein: CSARGRGGFYNEQFF.

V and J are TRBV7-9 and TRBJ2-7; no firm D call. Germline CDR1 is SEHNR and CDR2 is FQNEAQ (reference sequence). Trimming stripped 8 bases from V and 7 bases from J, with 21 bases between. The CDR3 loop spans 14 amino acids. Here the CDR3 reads CASAWSKDPREQYF. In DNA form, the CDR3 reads TGTGCCAGCGCCTGGTCAAAGGATCCTCGGGAGCAGTACTTC. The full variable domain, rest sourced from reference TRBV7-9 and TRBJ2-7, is DTGVSQNPRHKITKRGQNVTFRCDPISEHNRLYWYRQTLGQGPEFLTYFQNEAQLEKSRLLSDRFSAERPKGSFSTLEIQRTEQGDSAMYLCASAWSKDPREQYFGPGTRLTVT.